This TCR beta chain was documented in a study of molecular identifiers for immune sequencing clone quantification. The study's findings and limits: The sizes of highly expanded clones could be underestimated when identical TCR molecules share a barcode.

Between the trimmed V and J ends, which lost 2 bases and 0 bases, there was a span of 10 bases. CDR3 size: 15 residues. Germline V gene data show CDR1 as MNHEY and CDR2 as SVGEGT. This clonotype was found a few times. Antigen specificity is unknown. Methods described previously were used for bulk TCR libraries, and listed TCR primers were applied. TCRdb called the PCR reads again in MiXCR, with one record for every CDR3 protein. The profile shows around 460,000 distinct CDR3 sequences, around 21% of them singletons. Using a CD8+CD4-CCR7+CD45RA+ phenotype, naive CD8 T cells were sorted. The chain has TRBV6-2 or TRBV6-3 and TRBJ1-1, with D maybe TRBD1 (6 bases). The receptor was isolated from a human donor in good health. Some libraries in this study had Jurkat cell RNA spiked in. Sequencing was done on a sample of naive CD8+ T cells from blood, with Jurkat cell RNA spiked in. The subset is: FACS-sorted CD8+CD4-CCR7+CD45RA+ naive T cells. Here the CDR3 DNA reads TGTGCCAGCAGTTACCGCAGGGGCATGAACACTGAAGCTTTCTTT. Protein sequence: CASSYRRGMNTEAFF.